The next 20 T cell receptor beta chains were all read from a single sample in a study of T cell repertoires in cytomegalovirus infection. From the reads, TCRdb called clonotypes with MiXCR, one entry per CDR3 protein. The sample has about 240,000 distinct CDR3 sequences, approximately 6.7% seen once; the top ten hold roughly 6%. Material for sequencing was PBMCs. Every receptor here comes from a human donor in good health (CMV status not recorded). Some clones in this sample may be carry-over from other donors' samples.

This clonotype showed up many times. The genes are TRBV5-4 and TRBJ1-1; 8 positions agree with TRBD1. J lost 3 bases, V lost 2 bases, and 9 bases had no gene match. Germline values: CDR1 SGHNT, CDR2 YYREEE (reference sequence). The CDR3 covers 16 residues. CDR3 coding DNA: TGTGCCAGCAGCTTCCAAACAGGGGGGGTCGACACTGAAGCTTTCTTT. Its translation: CASSFQTGGVDTEAFF.

This clonotype was recorded at least ten times. The genes are TRBV7-9 and TRBJ1-4; TRBD1 is a possible D gene (5 bases). V was cut by 0 bases and J by 8 bases, with 16 bases left in between. The CDR3 is 16 amino acids. From germline, CDR1 is SEHNR and CDR2 FQNEAQ (reference sequence). The CDR3 nucleotides read TGTGCCAGCAGCTTAGCTGGTCCAGGGTTAGAGGAAAAACTGTTTTTT. Amino acid sequence: CASSLAGPGLEEKLFF.

The V and J genes are TRBV4-2 and TRBJ1-2; D is possibly TRBD1 (5 bases). The CDR3 contains 16 residues. V was cut by 0 bases and J by 3 bases, with 14 bases left in between. CDR1 is LGHNA, CDR2 YNFKEQ, per germline. The CDR3 here is CASSQDLRQSYYGYTF. In DNA, the CDR3 is TGTGCCAGCAGCCAAGATTTAAGACAGAGTTACTATGGCTACACCTTC.

This clonotype was seen only a few times. This chain connects TRBV2 to TRBJ2-7; D is undetermined. The V and J ends lost 4 bases and 6 bases respectively, with 7 bases between them. The CDR3 extends over 11 amino acids. In germline, CDR1 is SNHLY, CDR2 FYNNEI. This CDR3 is CASSGQAEQYF. In DNA, the CDR3 is TGTGCCAGCAGTGGCCAGGCCGAGCAGTACTTC.

This clonotype was observed many times. This chain links TRBV9 with TRBJ2-1; D remains ambiguous. Trimming shortened V by 0 bases and J by 0 bases, and 7 bases separated the two germline ends. CDR1 SGDLS and CDR2 YYNGEE come from the germline V gene. The CDR3 is 15 residues long. DNA for the CDR3: TGTGCCAGCAGCGTAGGACCGCGCTCCTACAATGAGCAGTTCTTC. It specifies CASSVGPRSYNEQFF.

In this sample, this clonotype turned up many times. The genes are TRBV20-1 and TRBJ2-3; D is unresolved. The germline V gene encodes CDR1 DFQATT and CDR2 SNEGSKA (reference sequence). CDR3 length: 12 amino acids. Deletions cut 4 bases from V and 2 bases from J, with 7 bases between. CDR3 in amino acids: CSAKMTTDTQYF. For the CDR3, the DNA is TGCAGTGCTAAAATGACCACAGATACGCAGTATTTT.

There are a few counts of this clonotype. The chain couples TRBV20-1 to TRBJ2-1; TRBD1 matches 10 bases. V shed 6 bases, J shed 8 bases, and the junction held 13 bases outside the gene matches. Germline CDR1 and CDR2: DFQATT and SNEGSKA (reference sequence). The CDR3 is made up of 15 amino acids. CDR3 DNA: TGCAGTGCCGAGACCGGGACAGGGGTAGGAGATGAGCAGTTCTTC. Translation gives CSAETGTGVGDEQFF.

This clonotype showed up many times. J is TRBJ2-7 and V is TRBV7-2; D is possibly TRBD2 (5 bases). Per germline, CDR1 SGHTA and CDR2 FQGNSA. The CDR3 length is 14 residues. Trimming took off 5 bases at V and 0 bases at J, with 11 bases between the two ends. CDR3 in DNA: TGTGCCAGCAGCCGGACGAGCGGCTCCTACGAGCAGTACTTC. Translation gives CASSRTSGSYEQYF.

The V call is TRBV2, the J call TRBJ2-3; 7 nucleotides agree with TRBD2. Germline CDR1 is SNHLY and CDR2 is FYNNEI. V lost 5 bases, J lost 0 bases, and 5 bases stayed unmatched. The CDR3 totals 15 residues. The CDR3 here is CASSLSGRSTDTQYF. The CDR3 DNA reads TGTGCCAGCAGTCTTAGCGGGCGTAGCACAGATACGCAGTATTTT.

This clonotype was seen ten or more times. V gene TRBV7-2 combines with J gene TRBJ2-1; the match to TRBD2 covers 8 bases. V was pared by 7 bases and J by 9 bases, with 17 bases of the junction left unmatched. This CDR3 region has 16 residues. Germline-derived CDR1 and CDR2 are SGHTA and FQGNSA. The DNA of the CDR3 is TGTGCCAGCACCAGAGACCTCGGGGGGGCGCTGGGTGAGCAGTTCTTC. Its translation is CASTRDLGGALGEQFF.

This clonotype was seen many times. This rearrangement joins TRBV30 to TRBJ1-1; 11 positions agree with TRBD1. The CDR3 has 13 amino acids. CDR1 GTSNPN and CDR2 SVGIG come from the germline V gene (reference sequence). With V trimmed by 5 bases and J by 7 bases, 6 bases remained unmatched. DNA for the CDR3: TGTGCCTGGTCCCGGGACAGGGGGTTTGAAGCTTTCTTT. It encodes CAWSRDRGFEAFF.

This clonotype showed up many times. The chain employs TRBV20-1 and TRBJ1-2; 9 bases are shared with TRBD1. Germline CDR1 DFQATT, CDR2 SNEGSKA (reference sequence). Trimming took 5 bases from V and 3 from J; bases not matched to a gene: 4. The length of the CDR3 is 13 residues. The CDR3 coding sequence is TGCAGTGCTGGGGACAGGGTCGACTATGGCTACACCTTC. Its protein is CSAGDRVDYGYTF.

As concerns this clonotype: A read error may explain this, as a much larger clone is one base away. The V gene is TRBV29-1, the J gene TRBJ2-1; maybe TRBD2 (6 bases). Germline V gene lookup returns CDR1 SQVTM and CDR2 ANQGSEA. This CDR3 contains 10 residues. The CDR3 DNA reads as TGCAGCGGGGGAGGCAATGTGCAGTTCTTC. Translation gives CSGGGNVQFF.

This clonotype was seen repeatedly, ten times or more. The chain carries TRBV3-1 and TRBJ1-1, with TRBD1 identical over 7 bases. V shed 6 bases and J 0 bases; nucleotides not matched to a gene: 7. Looked up from germline, CDR1 is LGHDT and CDR2 is YNNKEL (reference sequence). This CDR3 contains 15 residues. CDR3 DNA: TGTGCCAGCAGACCTCCCACAGGGGTGAACACTGAAGCTTTCTTT. Translation gives CASRPPTGVNTEAFF.

The J gene is TRBJ2-5, the V gene TRBV20-1; tentatively, D is TRBD1 or TRBD2 (5 bases each). Looked up from germline, CDR1 is DFQATT and CDR2 is SNEGSKA (reference sequence). V gave up 3 bases and J gave up 5 bases, with 13 bases separating them. This CDR3 has 13 amino acids. CDR3 sequence (DNA): TGCAGTGCTAGGAGGGTCGGGACGGAGACCCAGTACTTC. It yields the protein CSARRVGTETQYF.

There are many counts of this clonotype. This chain connects TRBV28 to TRBJ2-5, with TRBD2 matching 11 bases. Per germline, CDR1 MDHEN and CDR2 SYDVKM. CDR3 size: 15 residues. The V and J ends lost 5 bases and 10 bases, in that order; junction bases with no gene match: 12. CDR3 amino acids: CASSPSGTSGIFQYF. The DNA for the CDR3 is TGTGCCAGCAGTCCTTCCGGGACTAGCGGTATTTTCCAGTACTTC.

Ten or more counts support this clonotype. J is TRBJ2-1 and V is TRBV7-2, with 8 positions matching TRBD2. J gave up 4 bases and V 3 bases, and 8 bases lay outside the gene matches. The CDR3 spans 16 residues. The germline gives CDR1 SGHTA, CDR2 FQGNSA. The CDR3 sequence is CASSFKPGGLYNEQFF. CDR3 in DNA: TGTGCCAGCAGCTTTAAACCGGGGGGGTTATACAATGAGCAGTTCTTC.

This clonotype was found many times. This rearrangement joins TRBV7-2 to TRBJ2-3; possibly TRBD1 or TRBD2 for D (5 bases each). Germline CDR1 and CDR2: SGHTA and FQGNSA. The CDR3 length is 16 residues. Trimming pared 0 bases from V and 2 bases from J, leaving 12 bases between. CDR3 sequence reads: CASSLAGRGFTDTQYF. The CDR3 DNA sequence: TGTGCCAGCAGCTTAGCGGGACGGGGTTTCACAGATACGCAGTATTTT.

This clonotype has at least ten counts. This rearrangement joins TRBV29-1 to TRBJ2-3; D possibly corresponds to TRBD1 (5 bases). Germline CDR1 and CDR2: SQVTM and ANQGSEA. The CDR3 loop spans 14 amino acids. The V and J ends lost 4 bases and 3 bases respectively, with 14 bases between them. This CDR3 is CSVATALGTDTQYF. DNA for the CDR3: TGCAGCGTTGCGACAGCACTCGGAACAGATACGCAGTATTTT.

There are many counts of this clonotype. The gene calls are TRBV7-2 and TRBJ2-5; 8 bases are shared with TRBD1. The CDR3 has 15 amino acids. CDR1 is SGHTA, CDR2 FQGNSA, per germline. V lost 1 base and J lost 4; bases outside the gene matches: 5. The CDR3 DNA reads TGTGCCAGCAGCTTAGACGGACAGGGAGGAGAGACCCAGTACTTC. Translation: CASSLDGQGGETQYF.